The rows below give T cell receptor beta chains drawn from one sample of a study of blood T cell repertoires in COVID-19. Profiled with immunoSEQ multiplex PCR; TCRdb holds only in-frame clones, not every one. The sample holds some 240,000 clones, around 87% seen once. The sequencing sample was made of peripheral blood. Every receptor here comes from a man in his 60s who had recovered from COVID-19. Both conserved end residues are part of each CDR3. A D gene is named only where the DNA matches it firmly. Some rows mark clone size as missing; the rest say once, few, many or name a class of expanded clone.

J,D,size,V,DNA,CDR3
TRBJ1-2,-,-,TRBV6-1,TGTGCCAGCAGTGAGCATTGGGGCAGGAGCTATGGCTACACCTTC,CASSEHWGRSYGYTF
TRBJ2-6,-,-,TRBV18,TGTGCCAGCTCACGTCAGGGTAGGGGGGCCAACGTCCTGACTTTC,CASSRQGRGANVLTF
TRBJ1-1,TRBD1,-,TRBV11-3,TGTGCCAGCAGCAGGGGACAGGGGGCGTGGAACACTGAAGCTTTCTTT,CASSRGQGAWNTEAFF
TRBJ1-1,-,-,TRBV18,TGTGCCAGCTCCTCTGGGGCGGTCACTGAAGCTTTCTTT,CASSSGAVTEAFF
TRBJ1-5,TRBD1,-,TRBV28,TGTGCCAGCAGGACAGGGGCCGACTGGGGCAATCAGCCCCAGCATTTT,CASRTGADWGNQPQHF
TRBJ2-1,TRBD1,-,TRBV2,TGTGCCAGCAGAAGGACAGGGAGCGAGCAGTTCTTC,CASRRTGSEQFF
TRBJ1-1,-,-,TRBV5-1,TGCGCCAGCAGCTTGGGGAGGGCAGGCACTGAAGCTTTCTTT,CASSLGRAGTEAFF
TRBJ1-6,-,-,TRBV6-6,TGTGCCAGCGCGCCGGGAGGGGTTGGAAACTCACCCCTCCACTTT,CASAPGGVGNSPLHF
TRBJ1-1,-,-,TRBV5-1,TGCGCCAGCAGCTTGGGAGTAGGGGGGAACACTGAAGCTTTCTTT,CASSLGVGGNTEAFF
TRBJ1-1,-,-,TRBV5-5,TGTGTCAGCAGCTTCGAGAGGGCTGAAGCTTTCTTT,CVSSFERAEAFF
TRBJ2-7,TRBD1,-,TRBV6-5,TGTGCCAGCAGCCGGGCAGGGGGCGAGCAGTACTTC,CASSRAGGEQYF
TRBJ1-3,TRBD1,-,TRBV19,TGTGCCAGTAGTGGCCGGGACAGTGGGAGAGGAAACACCATATATTTT,CASSGRDSGRGNTIYF
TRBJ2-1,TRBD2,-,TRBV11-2,TGTGCCAGCAGCTCGAAGGGACTAGCGGGTAATGAGCAGTTCTTC,CASSSKGLAGNEQFF
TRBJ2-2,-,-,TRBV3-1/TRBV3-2,TGTGCCAGCAGCCCCCGGACACTTAACACCGGGGAGCTGTTTTTT,CASSPRTLNTGELFF
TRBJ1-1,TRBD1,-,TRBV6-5,TGTGCCAGCAGGAGGACAGGAATGAACACTGAAGCTTTCTTT,CASRRTGMNTEAFF
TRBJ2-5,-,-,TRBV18,TGTGCCAGCTCACCGTCGGGGGTAGGGGAGACCCAGTACTTC,CASSPSGVGETQYF
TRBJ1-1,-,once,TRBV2,TGTGCCAGCAGTGATCCATGGGGGGTAGACACTGAAGCTTTCTTT,CASSDPWGVDTEAFF
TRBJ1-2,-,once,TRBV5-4,TGTGCCAGCCAGAACAGGGCGGCGGCTAACTATGGCTACACCTTC,CASQNRAAANYGYTF
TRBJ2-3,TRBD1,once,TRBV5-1,TGCGCCAGCAGCTTGCCACAGGGGCACACAGATACGCAGTATTTT,CASSLPQGHTDTQYF
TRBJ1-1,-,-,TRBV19,TGTGCCAGTAACCACAATTTGGGGGGTCTGAACACTGAAGCTTTCTTT,CASNHNLGGLNTEAFF
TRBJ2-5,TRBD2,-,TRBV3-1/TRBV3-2,TGTGCCAGCAGCCAATGGACTAGCGGGGGTGAGACCCAGTACTTC,CASSQWTSGGETQYF
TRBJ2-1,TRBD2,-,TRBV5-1,TGCGCCAGCAGCACGTCGGGGGGAACCTACAATGAGCAGTTCTTC,CASSTSGGTYNEQFF
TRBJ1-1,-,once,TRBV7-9,TGTGCCAGCAGCTACACGGATGGGGGGACTGAAGCTTTCTTT,CASSYTDGGTEAFF
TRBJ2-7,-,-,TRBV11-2,TGTGCCAGCAGCTTAGATGACGGCAGGGTAGGCTACGAGCAGTACTTC,CASSLDDGRVGYEQYF
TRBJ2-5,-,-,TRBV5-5,TGTGCCAGCAACCGACAGGACCCTTATTGGACCCAGTACTTC,CASNRQDPYWTQYF
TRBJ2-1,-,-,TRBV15,TGTGCCACCAGCAGAGATTTGTCCTCTGAGCAGTTCTTC,CATSRDLSSEQFF
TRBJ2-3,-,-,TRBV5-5,TGTGCCAGCAGCTTGCTTGTGTCTAGCACAGATACGCAGTATTTT,CASSLLVSSTDTQYF
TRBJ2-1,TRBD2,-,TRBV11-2,TGTGCCAGCAGCTTAGTAGGGAGGGGAAGCGAGCAGTTCTTC,CASSLVGRGSEQFF
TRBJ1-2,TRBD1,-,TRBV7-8,TGTGCCAGCAGCCCGGGACAGGGATCAAACTATGGCTACACCTTC,CASSPGQGSNYGYTF
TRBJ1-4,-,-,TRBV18,TGTGCCAGCTCACCAGGGGAGGGTGAAAAACTGTTTTTT,CASSPGEGEKLFF
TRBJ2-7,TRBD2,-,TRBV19,TGTGCCAGTAGTGCCCCGGGGGGGACTAGTTCCTACGAGCAGTACTTC,CASSAPGGTSSYEQYF
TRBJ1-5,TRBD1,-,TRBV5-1,TGCGCCAGCAGCTTGGAAGGGACAGTCAGGCCCCAGCATTTT,CASSLEGTVRPQHF
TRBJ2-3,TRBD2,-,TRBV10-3,TGTGCCATCAGCCGAACTAGCGGGGAAAGCACAGATACGCAGTATTTT,CAISRTSGESTDTQYF
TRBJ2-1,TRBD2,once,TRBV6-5,TGTGCCAGCAGACTAGCGGGGGGGTACAATGAGCAGTTCTTC,CASRLAGGYNEQFF
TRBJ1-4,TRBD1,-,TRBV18,TGTGCCAGCTCATCTGGGACAGGGGGTACTGAAAAACTGTTTTTT,CASSSGTGGTEKLFF